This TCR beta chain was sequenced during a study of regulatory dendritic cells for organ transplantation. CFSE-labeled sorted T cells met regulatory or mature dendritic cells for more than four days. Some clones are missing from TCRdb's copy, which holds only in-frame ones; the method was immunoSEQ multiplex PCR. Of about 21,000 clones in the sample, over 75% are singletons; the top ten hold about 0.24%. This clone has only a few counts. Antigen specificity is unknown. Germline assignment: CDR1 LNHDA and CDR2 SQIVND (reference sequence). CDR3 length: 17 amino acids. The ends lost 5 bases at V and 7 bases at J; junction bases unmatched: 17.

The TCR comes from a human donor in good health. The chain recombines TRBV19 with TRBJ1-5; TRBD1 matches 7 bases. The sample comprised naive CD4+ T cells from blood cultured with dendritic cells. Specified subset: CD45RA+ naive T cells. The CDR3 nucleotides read TGTGCCAGTAGTCTCTCAGGGGGAGCAGGGTCAATCCAGCCCCAGCATTTT. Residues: CASSLSGGAGSIQPQHF.